This T cell receptor beta chain was retrieved from a study of Ad26.COV2.S vaccination and SARS-CoV-2 variants. Turning to the study itself: Participants got Ad26.COV2.S intramuscularly, once or twice 56 days apart. Study findings and constraints: Comparability of non-spike TCR breadth was observed across vaccine and placebo recipients. Placebo recipients had lower spike-specific TCR breadth than vaccine recipients.

CDR1 is LNHDA, CDR2 SQIVND, per germline (reference sequence). The ends were cut back, 9 bases at V and 2 bases at J, with 21 bases in the middle. CDR3 length equals 16 residues. Treatment specified: some 19 received Ad26.COV2.S at low or high dose, single or two shots; about five received placebo; per-sample allocation not given. Sampling took place 63 days after the first vaccine or placebo injection. Some clones are missing from TCRdb's copy, which holds only in-frame ones; the method was immunoSEQ multiplex PCR. Among approximately 400,000 clones listed, roughly 85% were seen once. As concerns this clone: What it binds is unknown.

The sample was peripheral blood, taken in a trial of Ad26.COV2.S vaccine versus placebo. J is TRBJ2-3 and V is TRBV19; D unresolved. The source of this sequence is a person between 18 and 59 years old who received the Ad26.COV2.S COVID-19 vaccine or a placebo. The CDR3 protein is CASAPGRPVFTDTQYF. CDR3 DNA sequence: TGTGCCAGCGCCCCCGGACGGCCGGTCTTCACAGATACGCAGTATTTT. Drawing the rest from reference TRBV19 and TRBJ2-3, the complete variable domain is DGGITQSPKYLFRKEGQNVTLSCEQNLNHDAMYWYRQDPGQGLRLIYYSQIVNDFQKGDIAEGYSVSREKKESFPLTVTSAQKNPTAFYLCASAPGRPVFTDTQYFGPGTRLTVL.